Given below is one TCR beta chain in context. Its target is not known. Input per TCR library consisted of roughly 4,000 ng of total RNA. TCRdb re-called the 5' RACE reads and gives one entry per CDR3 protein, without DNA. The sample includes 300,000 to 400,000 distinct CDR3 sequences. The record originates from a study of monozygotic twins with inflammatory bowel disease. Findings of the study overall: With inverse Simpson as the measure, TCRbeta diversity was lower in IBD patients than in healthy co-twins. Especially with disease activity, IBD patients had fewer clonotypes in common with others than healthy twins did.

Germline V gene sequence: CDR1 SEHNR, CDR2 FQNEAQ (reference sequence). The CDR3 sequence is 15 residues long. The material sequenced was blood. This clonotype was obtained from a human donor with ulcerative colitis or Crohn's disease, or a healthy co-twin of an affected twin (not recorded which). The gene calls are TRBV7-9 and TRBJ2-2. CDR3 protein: CASVAGYANTGELFF.